This T cell receptor (beta chain) is from a study of shared clonotypes between healthy human individuals. Whole-study findings and limits: Richness estimates generally favored naive over memory subsets. Generation probabilities of non-shared clonotypes were lower (relative to those shared by all four donors). Read depth was anticipated to influence clonotype sharing among donors.

Comment on this clone: The target antigen is unknown.

The CDR3 runs to 15 residues. In germline, CDR1 is MDHEN, CDR2 SYDVKM. Trimming stripped 6 bases from V and 0 bases from J, with 12 bases between. The method was immunoSEQ multiplex PCR; TCRdb's version includes in-frame clones alone and lacks a portion of them. The sample shows approximately 530,000 clones, 95% to 97% of them seen only once. There were only Caucasian adults among the donors, and all lived in Nashville, Tennessee. This chain links TRBV28 with TRBJ2-1; the D gene is possibly TRBD2 (5 bases). The material sequenced was naive CD4+ T cells sorted from blood. Subset reported: CD45RA+ positively selected. This receptor was obtained from a woman in her 30s in good health. CDR3 DNA: TGTGCCAGCAGCTTTGCGGGTCCCTCCTACAATGAGCAGTTCTTC. Its protein is CASSFAGPSYNEQFF.